Listed below are T cell receptor beta chains from one sample, sequenced in a study of T cells in Graves' hyperthyroidism and ophthalmopathy. TCRdb reprocessed the multiplex PCR reads with MiXCR, giving one entry per CDR3 protein. The table lists a few hundred thousand distinct CDR3 sequences, around 42% of them singletons, with 6.5% to 9% in the top ten. The material sequenced was peripheral blood or thyroid tissue (not recorded which). These receptors all stem from a woman under 30 with Graves' hyperthyroidism. CDR3s leave out the opening cysteine and the closing phenylalanine or tryptophan. Each record gives: V gene, CDR3 protein.

>TRBV2
ASSRRSNYGYT
>TRBV29-1
SARALNEQF
>TRBV11-1
ASSKKNLSYEQY
>TRBV5-1
ASSYRLGDEQY
>TRBV12-5
ASGLVRSADYGYT
>TRBV6-1
ASSGDSGGNQPQH
>TRBV13
ASTSPGTGNQPQH
>TRBV20-1
SATSGQGSGELF
>TRBV7-9
ASSQEAVLGANVLT
>TRBV10-2
ASSGSGRVGYEQY
>TRBV6-6
ASSYRRQGSTEAF
>TRBV2
ASSDGAGAGGEKLF
>TRBV24-1
ATSDRDRAGLGAKASTEAF
>TRBV7-9
ASSSRGPQH
>TRBV9
ASSPTGGRGLRSKTQY
>TRBV12-3/TRBV12-4
ASSSPRSPLH
>TRBV9
ASSADRTAEKLF
>TRBV20-1
SARDNRAAYEQY
>TRBV7-9
ASSSGTGGHEQY
>TRBV20-1
RAVGQGFMNTEAF
>TRBV29-1
SGRRQQETQY
>TRBV5-5
ASSYGLAGDYEQY
>TRBV12-3/TRBV12-4
ASSLGSYQPQH
>TRBV15
ATSRGQGGNQPQH
>TRBV29-1
SVEGFAGGYEQY
>TRBV7-2
ASSLDSLAIQETQY
>TRBV7-2
ASSSLEGVYEQY
>TRBV20-1
SASHPPGRDTYEQY
>TRBV7-9
ASSQGGGDTDTQY
>TRBV7-3
ASSHRVTGELF
>TRBV2
ASIKTWDMREKLF
>TRBV7-2
ASSDRTVNTEAF
>TRBV2
ASRPGQNTEAF
>TRBV20-1
SARLLAGGVWTDTQY
>TRBV25-1
ASSDPRTGGANYGYT
>TRBV7-3
ASSLGMTGEQY
>TRBV20-1
SAQSGFTYEQY
>TRBV25-1
ASSDSDRAYGYT
>TRBV7-8
ASIAPDSNSPLH
>TRBV14
ASSVRTGWAYEQY
>TRBV24-1
ATSGAGASNTEAF
>TRBV5-1
ASSINPQGTSNTEAF
>TRBV7-8
ASSSARGETQY
>TRBV5-1
ASSPMTGTKDLNTEAF
>TRBV2
ASGQGASSNQPQH
>TRBV18
ASSPPGASDSSYEQY